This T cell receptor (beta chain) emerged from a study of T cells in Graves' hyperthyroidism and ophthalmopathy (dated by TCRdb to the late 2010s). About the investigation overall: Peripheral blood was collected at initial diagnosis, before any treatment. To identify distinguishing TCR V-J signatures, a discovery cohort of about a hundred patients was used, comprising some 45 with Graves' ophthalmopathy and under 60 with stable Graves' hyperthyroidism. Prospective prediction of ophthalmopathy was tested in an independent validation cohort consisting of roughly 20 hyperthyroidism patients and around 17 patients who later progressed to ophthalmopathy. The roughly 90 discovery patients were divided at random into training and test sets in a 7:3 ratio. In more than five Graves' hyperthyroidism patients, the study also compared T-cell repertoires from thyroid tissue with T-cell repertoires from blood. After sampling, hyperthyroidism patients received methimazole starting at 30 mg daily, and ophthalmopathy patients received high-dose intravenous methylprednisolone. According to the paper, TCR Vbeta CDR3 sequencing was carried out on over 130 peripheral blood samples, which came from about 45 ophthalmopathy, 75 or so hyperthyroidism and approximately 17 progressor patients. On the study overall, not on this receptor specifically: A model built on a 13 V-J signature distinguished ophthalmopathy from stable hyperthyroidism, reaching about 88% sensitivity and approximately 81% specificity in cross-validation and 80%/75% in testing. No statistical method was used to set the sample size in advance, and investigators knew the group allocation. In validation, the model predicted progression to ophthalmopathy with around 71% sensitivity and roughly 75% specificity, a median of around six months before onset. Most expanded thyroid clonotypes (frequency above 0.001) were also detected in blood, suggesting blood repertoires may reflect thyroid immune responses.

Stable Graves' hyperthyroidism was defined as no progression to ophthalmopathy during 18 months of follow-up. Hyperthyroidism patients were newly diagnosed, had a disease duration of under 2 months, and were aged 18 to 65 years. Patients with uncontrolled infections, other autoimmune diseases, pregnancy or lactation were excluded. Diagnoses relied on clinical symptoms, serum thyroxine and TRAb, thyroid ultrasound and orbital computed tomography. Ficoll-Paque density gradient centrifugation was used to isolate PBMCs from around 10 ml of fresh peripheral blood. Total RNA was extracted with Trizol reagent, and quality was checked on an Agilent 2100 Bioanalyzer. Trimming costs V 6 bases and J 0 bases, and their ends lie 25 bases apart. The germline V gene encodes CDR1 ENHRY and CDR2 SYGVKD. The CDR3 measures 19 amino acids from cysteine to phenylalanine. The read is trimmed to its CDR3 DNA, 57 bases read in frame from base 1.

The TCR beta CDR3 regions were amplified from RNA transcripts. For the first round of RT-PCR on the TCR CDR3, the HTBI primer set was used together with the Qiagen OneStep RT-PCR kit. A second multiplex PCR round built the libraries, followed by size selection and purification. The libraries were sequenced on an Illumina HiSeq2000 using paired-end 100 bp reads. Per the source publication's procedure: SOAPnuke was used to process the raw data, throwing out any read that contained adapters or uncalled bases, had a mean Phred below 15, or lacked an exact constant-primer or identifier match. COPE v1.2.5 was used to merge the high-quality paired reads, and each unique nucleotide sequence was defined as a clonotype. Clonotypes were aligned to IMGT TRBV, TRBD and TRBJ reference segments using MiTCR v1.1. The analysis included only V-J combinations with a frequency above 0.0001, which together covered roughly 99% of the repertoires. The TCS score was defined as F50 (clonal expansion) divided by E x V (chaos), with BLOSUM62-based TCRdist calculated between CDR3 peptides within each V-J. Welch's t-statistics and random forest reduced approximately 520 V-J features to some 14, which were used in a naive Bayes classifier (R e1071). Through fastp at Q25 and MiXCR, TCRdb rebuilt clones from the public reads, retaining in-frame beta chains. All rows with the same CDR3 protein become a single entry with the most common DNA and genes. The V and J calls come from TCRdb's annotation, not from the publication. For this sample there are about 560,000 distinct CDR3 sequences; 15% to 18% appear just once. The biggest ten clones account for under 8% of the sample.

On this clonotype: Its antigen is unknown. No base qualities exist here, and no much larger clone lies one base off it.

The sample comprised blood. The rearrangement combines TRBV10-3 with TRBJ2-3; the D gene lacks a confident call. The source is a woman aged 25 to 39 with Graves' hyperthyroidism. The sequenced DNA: TGTGCCATCAGGAAACCCTCGGGCCCAGAGTTATCTAGCACAGATACGCAGTATTTT. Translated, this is CAIRKPSGPELSSTDTQYF.